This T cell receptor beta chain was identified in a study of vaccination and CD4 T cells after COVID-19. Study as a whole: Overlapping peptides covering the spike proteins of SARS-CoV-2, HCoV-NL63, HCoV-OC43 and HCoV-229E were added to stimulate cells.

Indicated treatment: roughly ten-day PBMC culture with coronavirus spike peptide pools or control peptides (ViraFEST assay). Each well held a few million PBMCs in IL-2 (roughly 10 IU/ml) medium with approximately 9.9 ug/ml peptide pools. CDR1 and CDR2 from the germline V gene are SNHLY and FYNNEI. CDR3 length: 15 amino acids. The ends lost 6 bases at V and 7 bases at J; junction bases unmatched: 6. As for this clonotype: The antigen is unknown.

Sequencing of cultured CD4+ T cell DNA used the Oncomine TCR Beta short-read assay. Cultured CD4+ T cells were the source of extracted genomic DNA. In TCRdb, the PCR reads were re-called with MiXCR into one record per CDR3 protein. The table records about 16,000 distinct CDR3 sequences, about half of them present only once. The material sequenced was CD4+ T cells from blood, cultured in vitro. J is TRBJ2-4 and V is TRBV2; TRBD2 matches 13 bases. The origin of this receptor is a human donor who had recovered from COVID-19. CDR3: CASRPGLAGVNIQYF. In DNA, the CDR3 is TGTGCCAGCAGACCCGGACTAGCGGGAGTTAACATTCAGTACTTC. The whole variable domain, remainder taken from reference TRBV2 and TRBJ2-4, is EPEVTQTPSHQVTQMGQEVILRCVPISNHLYFYWYRQILGQKVEFLVSFYNNEISEKSEIFDDQFSVERPDGSNFTLKIRSTKLEDSAMYFCASRPGLAGVNIQYFGAGTRLSVL.